Detailed here is one T cell receptor (beta chain). This record comes from a study of blood T cell repertoires in COVID-19. Study overall: Whether acute or convalescent, the COVID-19 samples came from the United States, Italy and Spain. T cells, B-cell-depleted T cells, or PBMCs supplied cDNA or gDNA.

This CDR3 has 15 amino acids. Germline values: CDR1 SGDLS, CDR2 YYNGEE. V was trimmed by 3 bases and J by 0 bases, leaving 12 bases between them. Methods used by the authors: Amplification of reference gene primers was used by the study to estimate nucleated cell counts. Generated by immunoSEQ multiplex PCR, the TCRdb table keeps only in-frame clones and is missing some. That table gives V, J and clone size, and the DNA gave D and trimming. Of about 79,000 clones listed, 85% to 90% are singletons. Sequencing was performed on peripheral blood. The chain carries TRBV9 and TRBJ1-2; D not resolved. The source of this sequence is a man aged 65-85 years with active or convalescent COVID-19. Written as DNA, the CDR3 is TGTGCCAGCAGCGCCCACGTCGGGACTAACTATGGCTACACCTTC. This sequence encodes CASSAHVGTNYGYTF.